Listed below are T cell receptor beta chains from one sample, sequenced in a study of T cell responses to AZD1222 COVID-19 vaccine. Using immunoSEQ multiplex PCR, the repertoire was profiled, and TCRdb retains in-frame clones only, with some absent. The table includes 140,000 or so clones, 89% detected once. The sample consisted of peripheral blood, taken on day 0 of AZD1222 vaccination. These receptors all stem from an adult in good health. Both conserved end residues are part of each CDR3. A D gene is named only where the DNA matches it firmly. Size tells how often a clone was seen (once, few, many) or the class of an expanded clone, and some rows leave it out.

j_gene: TRBJ1-1
abundance: -
d_gene: -
v_gene: TRBV18
CDR3aa: CASSPTNSRNTEAFF
CDR3nt: TGTGCCAGCTCACCAACAAACAGCAGGAACACTGAAGCTTTCTTT

j_gene: TRBJ2-7
abundance: -
d_gene: -
v_gene: TRBV10-1
CDR3aa: CASSESQAWDEQYF
CDR3nt: TGCGCCAGCAGTGAGTCCCAGGCTTGGGACGAGCAGTACTTC

j_gene: TRBJ2-7
abundance: -
d_gene: -
v_gene: TRBV7-8
CDR3aa: CASSASRTYEQYF
CDR3nt: TGTGCCAGCAGCGCCTCCAGGACCTACGAGCAGTACTTC

j_gene: TRBJ1-5
abundance: -
d_gene: -
v_gene: TRBV20-1
CDR3aa: CSASPRNSNQPQHF
CDR3nt: TGCAGTGCTAGTCCCAGGAATAGCAATCAGCCCCAGCATTTT

j_gene: TRBJ1-2
abundance: -
d_gene: TRBD1
v_gene: TRBV2
CDR3aa: CASSVGTGAYGYTF
CDR3nt: TGTGCCAGCAGTGTCGGGACAGGGGCCTATGGCTACACCTTC

j_gene: TRBJ2-7
abundance: -
d_gene: TRBD2
v_gene: TRBV7-8
CDR3aa: CASSHGGLAGDEQYF
CDR3nt: TGTGCCAGCAGCCACGGGGGACTAGCGGGGGACGAGCAGTACTTC

j_gene: TRBJ2-1
abundance: -
d_gene: TRBD2
v_gene: TRBV7-6
CDR3aa: CASSLGTSGGGSSYNEQFF
CDR3nt: TGTGCCAGCAGCTTAGGGACTAGCGGGGGTGGAAGCTCCTACAATGAGCAGTTCTTC

j_gene: TRBJ2-7
abundance: -
d_gene: -
v_gene: TRBV4-2
CDR3aa: CASSQDGGRNEQYF
CDR3nt: TGTGCCAGCAGCCAAGATGGGGGGCGGAACGAGCAGTACTTC

j_gene: TRBJ1-4
abundance: -
d_gene: TRBD1
v_gene: TRBV7-6
CDR3aa: CASSTYRGEKLFF
CDR3nt: TGTGCCAGCAGCACCTACAGGGGGGAAAAACTGTTTTTT

j_gene: TRBJ1-1
abundance: -
d_gene: -
v_gene: TRBV5-1
CDR3aa: CASSLYAGTANTEAFF
CDR3nt: TGCGCCAGCAGCTTGTATGCCGGGACGGCGAACACTGAAGCTTTCTTT

j_gene: TRBJ2-7
abundance: -
d_gene: -
v_gene: TRBV7-2
CDR3aa: CASSLAASYEQYF
CDR3nt: TGTGCCAGCAGCTTAGCGGCAAGTTACGAGCAGTACTTC

j_gene: TRBJ1-2
abundance: once
d_gene: TRBD1
v_gene: TRBV3-1/TRBV3-2
CDR3aa: CASSQLKQGAHGYTF
CDR3nt: TGTGCCAGCAGCCAACTAAAACAGGGGGCCCATGGCTACACCTTC

j_gene: TRBJ1-3
abundance: -
d_gene: TRBD1
v_gene: TRBV18
CDR3aa: CASSPATGALGNTIYF
CDR3nt: TGTGCCAGCTCACCAGCGACAGGGGCTCTAGGAAACACCATATATTTT

j_gene: TRBJ2-3
abundance: -
d_gene: -
v_gene: TRBV5-1
CDR3aa: CASTGLSGSGEDTQYF
CDR3nt: TGCGCCAGCACTGGTCTTAGCGGTTCAGGAGAAGATACGCAGTATTTT

j_gene: TRBJ2-5
abundance: -
d_gene: TRBD2
v_gene: TRBV5-1
CDR3aa: CASSSWGGETQYF
CDR3nt: TGCGCCAGCAGCTCCTGGGGGGGGGAGACCCAGTACTTC

j_gene: TRBJ2-5
abundance: few
d_gene: TRBD2
v_gene: TRBV20-1
CDR3aa: CSASPGLAGETQYF
CDR3nt: TGCAGTGCTAGTCCCGGACTAGCGGGAGAGACCCAGTACTTC

j_gene: TRBJ1-1
abundance: -
d_gene: TRBD1
v_gene: TRBV6-4
CDR3aa: CASSPGTGEGTEAFF
CDR3nt: TGTGCCAGCAGTCCCGGGACAGGGGAGGGGACTGAAGCTTTCTTT

j_gene: TRBJ2-5
abundance: -
d_gene: -
v_gene: TRBV7-2
CDR3aa: CASSLRGLPETQYF
CDR3nt: TGTGCCAGCAGCTTGAGGGGACTCCCAGAGACCCAGTACTTC

j_gene: TRBJ2-7
abundance: -
d_gene: -
v_gene: TRBV5-4
CDR3aa: CASSFRAGKLGEQYF
CDR3nt: TGTGCCAGCAGCTTCCGCGCAGGGAAATTGGGCGAGCAGTACTTC

j_gene: TRBJ2-2
abundance: -
d_gene: -
v_gene: TRBV5-1
CDR3aa: CASSSREGVTGELFF
CDR3nt: TGCGCCAGCAGCTCCAGGGAAGGGGTCACCGGGGAGCTGTTTTTT

j_gene: TRBJ1-1
abundance: few
d_gene: -
v_gene: TRBV27
CDR3aa: CASRILGSEAFF
CDR3nt: TGTGCCAGCAGAATTTTGGGGTCTGAAGCTTTCTTT

j_gene: TRBJ2-1
abundance: -
d_gene: -
v_gene: TRBV20-1
CDR3aa: CSASYNEQFF
CDR3nt: TGCAGTGCTAGCTACAATGAGCAGTTCTTC

j_gene: TRBJ2-1
abundance: once
d_gene: TRBD2
v_gene: TRBV2
CDR3aa: CASSRTSGGGEQFF
CDR3nt: TGTGCCAGCAGCCGGACTAGCGGGGGGGGAGAGCAGTTCTTC

j_gene: TRBJ1-2
abundance: -
d_gene: -
v_gene: TRBV20-1
CDR3aa: CSASTGSLGYTF
CDR3nt: TGCAGTGCTAGTACGGGCTCCTTAGGCTACACCTTC

j_gene: TRBJ2-3
abundance: -
d_gene: -
v_gene: TRBV10-3
CDR3aa: CAISGTKLADTDTQYF
CDR3nt: TGTGCCATCAGTGGAACGAAACTAGCTGACACAGATACGCAGTATTTT

j_gene: TRBJ2-5
abundance: -
d_gene: -
v_gene: TRBV2
CDR3aa: CASSSGLPETQYF
CDR3nt: TGTGCCAGCAGTTCGGGCCTACCAGAGACCCAGTACTTC

j_gene: TRBJ1-3
abundance: -
d_gene: TRBD1
v_gene: TRBV11-3
CDR3aa: CASSTGDRAGNTIYF
CDR3nt: TGTGCCAGCAGCACTGGGGACAGGGCCGGAAACACCATATATTTT

j_gene: TRBJ1-2
abundance: -
d_gene: TRBD1
v_gene: TRBV30
CDR3aa: CAWSVKGLHPFRGFNYGYTF
CDR3nt: TGTGCCTGGAGTGTCAAGGGCCTCCACCCGTTCAGGGGGTTTAACTATGGCTACACCTTC

j_gene: TRBJ1-5
abundance: once
d_gene: TRBD1
v_gene: TRBV2
CDR3aa: CASTLDRGDQPQHF
CDR3nt: TGTGCCAGCACTTTAGACAGGGGGGATCAGCCCCAGCATTTT

j_gene: TRBJ2-7
abundance: -
d_gene: TRBD1
v_gene: TRBV6-1
CDR3aa: CASSETGASYEQYF
CDR3nt: TGTGCCAGCAGTGAAACAGGGGCCTCCTACGAGCAGTACTTC